This T cell receptor (beta chain) was retrieved from a study of identical twins. General study findings and limits: Among out-of-frame alpha sequences shared by twins, low generation probability occurred in excess. Beta out-of-frame sequences showed weaker excess sharing between twins. Models came in too low on out-of-frame TCR alpha sharing in monozygotic twins.

V lost 4 bases, J lost 9 bases, and 12 bases lay in between. CDR1 MNHNY and CDR2 SVGAGI come from the germline V gene (reference sequence). This CDR3 comprises 12 residues. Unique molecular identifiers were present on cDNA, and template switching added a universal primer site. TCRdb re-called the 5' RACE reads through MiXCR, storing one row per CDR3 protein. The table shows 450,000 or so distinct CDR3 sequences, with approximately 14% occurring only once. Points on this clonotype: What it binds is unknown.

The same sample was also used in a study of yellow fever vaccine responses in identical twins.

This TCR was sampled from a woman aged 18-35 years in good health. Sequencing was performed on CD4+ T cells sorted from blood. The J gene is TRBJ1-1, the V gene TRBV6-6, with a possible D match to TRBD1 (5 bases). The CDR3 spells CASSFLTDQAFF. CDR3 DNA sequence: TGTGCCAGCAGTTTCCTGACAGATCAAGCTTTCTTT.